This TCR beta chain was recovered during a study of patients and donors after allogeneic stem cell transplantation. Germline-derived CDR1 and CDR2 are MDHEN and SYDVKM. The CDR3 extends over 16 amino acids. The V gene end was trimmed by 6 bases and the J gene end by 7 bases; junction bases not matched to a gene: 11. There are many counts of this clonotype. TCRdb re-called the RT-PCR reads with MiXCR, one entry per CDR3 protein. Among about 410,000 distinct CDR3 sequences listed, around 16% were seen once. The chain carries TRBV28 and TRBJ1-6, with 8 nucleotides matching TRBD1. The source of this sequence is a human donor who was either an allogeneic HSCT recipient or a stem cell or donor lymphocyte infusion donor (not recorded which). It is not recorded whose cells these are; they may come from a transplant donor. The sequenced sample consisted of blood, either unsorted or a sorted T cell fraction (not recorded which). The CDR3 sequence: CASSLGQGVRNSPLHF. CDR3 in DNA: TGTGCCAGCAGCCTAGGACAGGGCGTGCGGAATTCACCCCTCCACTTT.